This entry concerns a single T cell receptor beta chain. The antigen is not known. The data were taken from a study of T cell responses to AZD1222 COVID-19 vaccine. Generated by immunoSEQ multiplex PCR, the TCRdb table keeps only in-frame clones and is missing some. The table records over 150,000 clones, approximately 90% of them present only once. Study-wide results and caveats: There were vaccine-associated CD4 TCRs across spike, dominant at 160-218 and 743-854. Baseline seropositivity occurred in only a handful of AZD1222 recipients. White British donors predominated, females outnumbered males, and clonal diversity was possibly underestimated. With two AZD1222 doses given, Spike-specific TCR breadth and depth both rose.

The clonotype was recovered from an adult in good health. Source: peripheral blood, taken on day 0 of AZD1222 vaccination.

In DNA, the CDR3 is TGTGCCAGTACCCCGACAGGGGGCTTATTTATGAGCTCCTACAATGAGCAGTTCTTC. Its translation is CASTPTGGLFMSSYNEQFF. The V gene is TRBV19, the J gene TRBJ2-1; 10 bases are shared with TRBD1. The trim removed 7 bases at V and 0 bases at J, leaving 15 bases unmatched. From germline, CDR1 is LNHDA and CDR2 SQIVND (reference sequence). The length of the CDR3 is 19 residues.